Listed below are T cell receptor beta chains from one sample, sequenced in a study of cytomegalovirus exposure and HLA in healthy donors. The repertoire was sequenced with immunoSEQ multiplex PCR; TCRdb's copy has only in-frame clones and lacks some. This table has some 190,000 clones, 80% to 85% appearing once. Source material: PBMCs. Every receptor here comes from a woman in her thirties or forties in good health and CMV-seronegative. Both conserved end residues are part of each CDR3. D genes are given only for firm matches. Clone size is shown for a subset of rows, as once, few, many or a class of expanded clone.

length	V	J	D	size	CDR3	DNA
17	TRBV9	TRBJ2-3	TRBD2	NA	CASSLAGDPGDTDTQYF	TGTGCCAGCAGCCTAGCGGGGGACCCGGGAGACACAGATACGCAGTATTTT
13	TRBV30	TRBJ1-1	NA	few	CAWSEAGYTEAFF	TGTGCCTGGAGTGAGGCGGGGTACACTGAAGCTTTCTTT
15	TRBV7-2	TRBJ1-5	NA	NA	CASSKRGGGDQPQHF	TGTGCCAGCAGTAAAAGGGGGGGAGGGGATCAGCCCCAGCATTTT
12	TRBV27	TRBJ2-7	NA	NA	CASSFNGREQYF	TGTGCCAGCAGTTTTAATGGGCGAGAGCAGTACTTC
13	TRBV5-4	TRBJ1-2	NA	NA	CASSRDRNYGYTF	TGTGCCAGCAGTCGAGACAGGAACTATGGCTACACCTTC
17	TRBV18	TRBJ2-1	TRBD2	NA	CASSWTSGGAAYNEQFF	TGTGCCAGCTCGTGGACTAGCGGGGGCGCCGCCTACAATGAGCAGTTCTTC
18	TRBV6-1	TRBJ2-1	NA	once	CASSESARRSGAHNEQFF	TGTGCCAGCAGTGAATCTGCAAGGCGTAGCGGAGCCCACAATGAGCAGTTCTTC
15	TRBV11-1	TRBJ1-4	NA	NA	CASSPDRLNDGKLFF	TGTGCCAGCAGCCCTGACAGACTTAATGATGGAAAACTGTTTTTT
16	TRBV19	TRBJ2-6	TRBD1	once	CASSIGGTAGANVLTF	TGTGCCAGTAGTATAGGGGGGACAGCTGGGGCCAACGTCCTGACTTTC
15	TRBV18	TRBJ1-2	TRBD1	few	CASSLGTGGNYGYTF	TGTGCCAGCTCACTTGGGACAGGGGGCAACTATGGCTACACCTTC
14	TRBV19	TRBJ2-1	NA	NA	CASSIVNRDNEQFF	TGTGCCAGTAGTATAGTAAACAGGGATAATGAGCAGTTCTTC
15	TRBV2	TRBJ2-2	TRBD2	few	CASSETGGRTGELFF	TGTGCCAGCAGTGAAACGGGAGGTCGAACCGGGGAGCTGTTTTTT
14	TRBV7-3	TRBJ2-1	NA	NA	CASSLPLAYNEQFF	TGTGCCAGCAGCTTACCCCTTGCCTACAATGAGCAGTTCTTC
13	TRBV10-3	TRBJ2-1	NA	NA	CAVLTDGGSEQFF	TGTGCCGTACTTACTGATGGGGGCTCTGAGCAGTTCTTC
14	TRBV28	TRBJ1-4	TRBD1	NA	CASRPTGQVEKLFF	TGTGCCAGCAGACCAACAGGACAGGTTGAAAAACTGTTTTTT
15	TRBV14	TRBJ2-1	NA	NA	CASSPSGGSYNEQFF	TGTGCCAGCAGCCCGAGCGGAGGCTCCTACAATGAGCAGTTCTTC
13	TRBV11-3	TRBJ2-5	NA	NA	CASSPRRKETQYF	TGTGCCAGCAGCCCCCGCAGAAAAGAGACCCAGTACTTC
15	TRBV19	TRBJ1-2	NA	NA	CASSIDFSGASGYTF	TGTGCCAGTAGTATAGACTTCTCAGGGGCCAGTGGCTACACCTTC
12	TRBV11-2	TRBJ2-3	NA	few	CASSPSTDTQYF	TGTGCCAGCAGTCCTAGCACAGATACGCAGTATTTT
13	TRBV18	TRBJ1-5	NA	NA	CASSPTENQPQHF	TGTGCCAGCTCACCCACAGAGAATCAGCCCCAGCATTTT